This T cell receptor (beta chain) was captured in a study of blood T cells in healthy people across ages. The CDR3 extends over 18 amino acids. Trimming took off 4 bases at V and 0 bases at J, with 19 bases between the two ends. Germline V gene data show CDR1 as MGHRA and CDR2 as YSYEKL. A second about 7 to 12 cycle PCR used barcoded and J-beta primers. A template-switch adaptor containing 12 random nucleotides labeled each cDNA molecule. Paired-end reads containing CDR3 totaled no fewer than 3 million for each sample. A single record per CDR3 protein comes from TCRdb applying MiXCR to the 5' RACE reads. The sample records 1.5 million to 2 million distinct CDR3 sequences, about 32% being singletons. Study findings and constraints: When one million T cells were used, diversity estimates were thought to be underestimates.

Total RNA, at least 5.5 micrograms per sample, came from PBMCs. The sample holds a few counts of this clonotype. Its antigen is not identified. The TCR sequence derives from a woman in her 30s in good health. The rearrangement joins TRBV4-1 to TRBJ2-1, with D perhaps TRBD1 (5 bases). Input material: blood. CDR3 residues: CASSLRQLTVISYNEQFF. The CDR3 nucleotides are TGCGCCAGCAGCCTCCGACAATTGACAGTTATCTCCTACAATGAGCAGTTCTTC.